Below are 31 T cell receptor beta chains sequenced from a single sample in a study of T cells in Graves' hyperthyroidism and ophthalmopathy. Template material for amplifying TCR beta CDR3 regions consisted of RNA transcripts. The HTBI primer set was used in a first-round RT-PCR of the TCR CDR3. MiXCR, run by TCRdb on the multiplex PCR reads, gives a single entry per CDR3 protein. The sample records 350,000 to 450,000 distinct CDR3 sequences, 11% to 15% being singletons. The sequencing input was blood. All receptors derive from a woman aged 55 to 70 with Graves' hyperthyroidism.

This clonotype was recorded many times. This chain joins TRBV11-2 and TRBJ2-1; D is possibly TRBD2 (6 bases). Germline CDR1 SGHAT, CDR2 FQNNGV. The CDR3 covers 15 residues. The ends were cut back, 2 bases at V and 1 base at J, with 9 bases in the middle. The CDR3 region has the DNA TGTGCCAGCAGCTTAAGGAGCGGGTCCTACAATGAGCAGTTCTTC. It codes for CASSLRSGSYNEQFF.

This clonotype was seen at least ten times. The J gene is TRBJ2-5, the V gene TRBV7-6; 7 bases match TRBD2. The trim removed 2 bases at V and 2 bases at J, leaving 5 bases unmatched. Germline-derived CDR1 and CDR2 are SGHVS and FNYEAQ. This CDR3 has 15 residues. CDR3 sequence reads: CASSLSLAVQETQYF. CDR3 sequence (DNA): TGTGCCAGCAGCTTATCCCTAGCGGTACAAGAGACCCAGTACTTC.

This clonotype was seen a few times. CDR3 loop: CASSRRGQPNTEAFF. The CDR3 DNA reads TGTGCCAGTAGTCGAAGAGGACAGCCGAACACTGAAGCTTTCTTT. J is TRBJ1-1 and V is TRBV19; D is perhaps TRBD1 (6 bases). Deletions cut 5 bases from V and 1 base from J, with 14 bases between. In germline, CDR1 is LNHDA, CDR2 SQIVND (reference sequence). The CDR3 runs to 15 residues. The variable domain in full, with the rest retrieved from reference TRBV19 and TRBJ1-1, is DGGITQSPKYLFRKEGQNVTLSCEQNLNHDAMYWYRQDPGQGLRLIYYSQIVNDFQKGDIAEGYSVSREKKESFPLTVTSAQKNPTAFYLCASSRRGQPNTEAFFGQGTRLTVV.

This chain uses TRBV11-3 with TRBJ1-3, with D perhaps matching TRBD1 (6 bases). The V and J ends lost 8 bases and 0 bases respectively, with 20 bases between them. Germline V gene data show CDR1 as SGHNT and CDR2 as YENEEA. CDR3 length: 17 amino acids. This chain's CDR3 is CASQLITGSPSGNTIYF. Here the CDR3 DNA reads TGTGCCAGCCAGCTTATAACAGGGTCTCCCTCTGGAAACACCATATATTTT.

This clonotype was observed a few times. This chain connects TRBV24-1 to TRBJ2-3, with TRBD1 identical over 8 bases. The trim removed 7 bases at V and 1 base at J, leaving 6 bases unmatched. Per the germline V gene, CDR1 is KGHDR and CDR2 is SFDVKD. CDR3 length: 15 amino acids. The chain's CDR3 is CATSTGGFGTDTQYF. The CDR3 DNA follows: TGTGCCACCAGCACAGGGGGGTTCGGCACAGATACGCAGTATTTT.

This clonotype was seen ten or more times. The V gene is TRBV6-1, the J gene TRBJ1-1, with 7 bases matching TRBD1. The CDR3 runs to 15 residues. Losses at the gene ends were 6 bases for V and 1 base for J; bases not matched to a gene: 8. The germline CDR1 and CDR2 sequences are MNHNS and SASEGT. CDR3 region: CASRSEGAPNTEAFF. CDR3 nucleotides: TGTGCCAGCAGATCTGAGGGGGCTCCGAACACTGAAGCTTTCTTT.

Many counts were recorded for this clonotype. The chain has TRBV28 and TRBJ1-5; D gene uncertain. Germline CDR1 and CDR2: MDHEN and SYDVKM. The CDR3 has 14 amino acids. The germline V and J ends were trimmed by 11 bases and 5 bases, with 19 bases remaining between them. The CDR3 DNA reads TGTGCCTGCGGAGGACCGACATACGATCAGCCCCAGCATTTT. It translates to CACGGPTYDQPQHF.

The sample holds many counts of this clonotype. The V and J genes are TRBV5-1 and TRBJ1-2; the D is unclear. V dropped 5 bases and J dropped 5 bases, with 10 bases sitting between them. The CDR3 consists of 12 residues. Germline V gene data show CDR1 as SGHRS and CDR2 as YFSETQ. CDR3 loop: CASSASTYGYTF. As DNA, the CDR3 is TGCGCCAGCAGTGCCTCGACGTATGGCTACACCTTC. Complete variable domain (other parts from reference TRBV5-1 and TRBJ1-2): KAGVTQTPRYLIKTRGQQVTLSCSPISGHRSVSWYQQTPGQGLQFLFEYFSETQRNKGNFPGRFSGRQFSNSRSEMNVSTLELGDSALYLCASSASTYGYTFGSGTRLTVV.

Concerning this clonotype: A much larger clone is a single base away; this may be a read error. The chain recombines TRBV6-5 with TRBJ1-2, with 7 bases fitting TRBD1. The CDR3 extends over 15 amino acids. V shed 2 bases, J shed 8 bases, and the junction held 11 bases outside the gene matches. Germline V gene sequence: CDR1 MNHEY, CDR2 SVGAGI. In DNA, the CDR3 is TGTGCCAGCAGTTACGGGCGGGGCAGGGGGAAGGGCTACACCTTC. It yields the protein CASSYGRGRGKGYTF.

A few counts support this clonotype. CDR3: CASSSTGLNYEQYF. CDR3 nucleotide sequence: TGCGCCAGCAGCTCGACAGGGTTAAACTACGAGCAGTACTTC. This rearrangement joins TRBV5-1 to TRBJ2-7; 7 positions agree with TRBD1. V was clipped by 3 bases and J by 3 bases; unmatched bases: 6. Looked up from germline, CDR1 is SGHRS and CDR2 is YFSETQ. This CDR3 has 14 amino acids.

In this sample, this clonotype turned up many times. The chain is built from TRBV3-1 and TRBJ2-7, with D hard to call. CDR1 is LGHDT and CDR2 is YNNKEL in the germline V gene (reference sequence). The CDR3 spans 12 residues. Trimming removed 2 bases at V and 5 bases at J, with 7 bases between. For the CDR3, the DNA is TGTGCCAGCAGCCAACGGTTAAACGAGCAGTACTTC. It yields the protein CASSQRLNEQYF.

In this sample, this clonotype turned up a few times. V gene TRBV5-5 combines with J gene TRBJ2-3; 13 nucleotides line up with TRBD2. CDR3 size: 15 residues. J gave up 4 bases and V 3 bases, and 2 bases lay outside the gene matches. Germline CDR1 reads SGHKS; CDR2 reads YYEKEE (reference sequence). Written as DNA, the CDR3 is TGTGCCAGCAGCTCGACTAGCGGGAGGCCAGATACGCAGTATTTT. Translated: CASSSTSGRPDTQYF.

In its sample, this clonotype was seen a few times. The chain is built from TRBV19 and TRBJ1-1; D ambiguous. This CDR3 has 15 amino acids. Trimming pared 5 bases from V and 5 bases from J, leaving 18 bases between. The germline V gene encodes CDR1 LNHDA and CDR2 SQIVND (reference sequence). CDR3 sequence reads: CASSPSVPGWTEAFF. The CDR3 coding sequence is TGTGCCAGTAGTCCCAGCGTGCCCGGGTGGACTGAAGCTTTCTTT.

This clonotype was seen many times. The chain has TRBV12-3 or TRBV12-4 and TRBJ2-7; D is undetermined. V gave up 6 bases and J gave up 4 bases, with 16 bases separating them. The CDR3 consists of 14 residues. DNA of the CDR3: TGTGCCAGCAGCAGACATAAACACCGGTACGAGCAGTACTTC. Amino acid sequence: CASSRHKHRYEQYF.

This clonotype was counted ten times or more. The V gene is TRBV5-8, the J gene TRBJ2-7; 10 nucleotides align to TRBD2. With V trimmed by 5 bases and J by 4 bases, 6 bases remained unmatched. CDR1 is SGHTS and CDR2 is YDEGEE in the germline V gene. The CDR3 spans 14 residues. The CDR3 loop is CASSKREGGYEQYF. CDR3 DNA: TGTGCCAGCAGTAAGCGGGAGGGAGGTTACGAGCAGTACTTC. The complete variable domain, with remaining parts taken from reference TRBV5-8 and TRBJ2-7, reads EAGVTQSPTHLIKTRGQQATLRCSPISGHTSVYWYQQALGLGLQFLLWYDEGEERNRGNFPPRFSGRQFPNYSSELNVNALELEDSALYLCASSKREGGYEQYFGPGTRLTVT.

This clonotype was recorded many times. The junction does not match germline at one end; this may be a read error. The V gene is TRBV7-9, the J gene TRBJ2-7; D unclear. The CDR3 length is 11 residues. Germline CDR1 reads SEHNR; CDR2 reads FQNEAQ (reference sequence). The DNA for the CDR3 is TGCGCCAGCAGCTTGTCCTACGAGCAGTACTTC. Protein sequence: CASSLSYEQYF. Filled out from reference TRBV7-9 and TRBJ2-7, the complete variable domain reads DTGVSQNPRHKITKRGQNVTFRCDPISEHNRLYWYRQTLGQGPEFLTYFQNEAQLEKSRLLSDRFSAERPKGSFSTLEIQRTEQGDSAMYLCASSLSYEQYFGPGTRLTVT.

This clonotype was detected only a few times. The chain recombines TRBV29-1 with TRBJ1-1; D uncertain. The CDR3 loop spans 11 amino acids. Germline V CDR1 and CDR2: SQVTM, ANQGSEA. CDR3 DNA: TGCGGGATGCGGATGAACACTGAAGCTTTCTTT. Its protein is CGMRMNTEAFF. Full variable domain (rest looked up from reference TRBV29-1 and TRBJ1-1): SAVISQKPSRDICQRGTSLTIQCQVDSQVTMMFWYRQQPGQSLTLIATANQGSEATYESGFVIDKFPISRPNLTFSTLTVSNMSPEDSSIYLCGMRMNTEAFFGQGTRLTVV.

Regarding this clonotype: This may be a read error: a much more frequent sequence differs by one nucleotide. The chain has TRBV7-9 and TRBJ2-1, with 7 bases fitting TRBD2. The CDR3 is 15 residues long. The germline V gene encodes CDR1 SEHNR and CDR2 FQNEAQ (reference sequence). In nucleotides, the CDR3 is TGTACCAGCAGCCGCTCGGGAGGTTACCACAATGAGCAGTTCTTC. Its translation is CTSSRSGGYHNEQFF.

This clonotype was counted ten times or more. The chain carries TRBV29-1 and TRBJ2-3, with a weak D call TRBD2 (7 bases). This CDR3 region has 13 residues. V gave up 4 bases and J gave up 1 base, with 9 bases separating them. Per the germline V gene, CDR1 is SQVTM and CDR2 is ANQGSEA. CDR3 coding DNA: TGCAGCGTTGGAGGGGGGGGCACAGATACGCAGTATTTT. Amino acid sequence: CSVGGGGTDTQYF.

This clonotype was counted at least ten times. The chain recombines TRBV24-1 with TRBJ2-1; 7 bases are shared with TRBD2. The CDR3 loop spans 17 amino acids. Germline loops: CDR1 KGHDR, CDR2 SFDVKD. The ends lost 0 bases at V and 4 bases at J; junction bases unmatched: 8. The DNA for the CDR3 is TGTGCCACCAGTGATTTGGAGGGCGGGAGTTTTTACAATGAGCAGTTCTTC. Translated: CATSDLEGGSFYNEQFF.

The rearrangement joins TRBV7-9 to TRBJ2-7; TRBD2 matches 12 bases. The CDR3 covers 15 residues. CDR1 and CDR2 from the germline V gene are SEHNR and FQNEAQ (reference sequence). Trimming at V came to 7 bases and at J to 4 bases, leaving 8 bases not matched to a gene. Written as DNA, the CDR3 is TGTGCCAGCACCGGTATAGGGACTAGCGGGTACGAGCAGTACTTC. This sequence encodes CASTGIGTSGYEQYF.

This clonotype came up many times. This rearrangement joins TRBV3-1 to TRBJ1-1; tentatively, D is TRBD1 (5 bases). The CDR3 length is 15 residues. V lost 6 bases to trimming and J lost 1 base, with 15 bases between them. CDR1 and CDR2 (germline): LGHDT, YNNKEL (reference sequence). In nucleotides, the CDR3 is TGTGCCAGCAGGGACATTGGGGGGTCGAACACTGAAGCTTTCTTT. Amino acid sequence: CASRDIGGSNTEAFF.

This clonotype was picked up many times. The DNA of the CDR3 is TGTGCCAGCAGTTCCCGCTGGGGATTACCCAGCCGCCCCGCTGGGGCCAACGTCCTGACTTTC. It translates to CASSSRWGLPSRPAGANVLTF. The chain has TRBV12-3 or TRBV12-4 and TRBJ2-6; D is unclear. Deletions cut 4 bases from V and 2 bases from J, with 27 bases between. CDR3 size: 21 residues.

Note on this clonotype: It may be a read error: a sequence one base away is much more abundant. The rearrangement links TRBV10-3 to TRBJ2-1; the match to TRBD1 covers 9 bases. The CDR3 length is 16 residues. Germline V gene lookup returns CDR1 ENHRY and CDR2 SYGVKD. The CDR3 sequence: CAISDTGGPPPNKQFF. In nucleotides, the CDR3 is TGTGCCATCAGTGATACAGGGGGCCCGCCCCCCAATAAGCAGTTCTTC.

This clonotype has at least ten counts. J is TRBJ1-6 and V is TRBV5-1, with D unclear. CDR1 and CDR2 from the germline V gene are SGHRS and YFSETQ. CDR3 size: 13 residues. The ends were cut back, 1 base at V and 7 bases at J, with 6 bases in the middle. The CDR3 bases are TGCGCCAGCAGCTTGTCGGACAATTCACCCCTCCACTTT. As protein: CASSLSDNSPLHF.

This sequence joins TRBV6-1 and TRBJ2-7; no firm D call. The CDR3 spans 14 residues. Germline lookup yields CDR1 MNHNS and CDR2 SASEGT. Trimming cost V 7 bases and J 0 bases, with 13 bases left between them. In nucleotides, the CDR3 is TGTGCCAGCATCGGGCACCTAAGCTCCTACGAGCAGTACTTC. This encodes CASIGHLSSYEQYF.

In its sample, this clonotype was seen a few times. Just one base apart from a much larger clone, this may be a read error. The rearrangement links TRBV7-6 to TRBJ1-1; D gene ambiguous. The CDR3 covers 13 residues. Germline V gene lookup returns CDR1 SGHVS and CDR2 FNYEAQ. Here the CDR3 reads CASSLAAGTEASF. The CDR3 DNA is TGTGCCAGCAGCTTAGCCGCGGGCACTGAAGCTTCCTTT.

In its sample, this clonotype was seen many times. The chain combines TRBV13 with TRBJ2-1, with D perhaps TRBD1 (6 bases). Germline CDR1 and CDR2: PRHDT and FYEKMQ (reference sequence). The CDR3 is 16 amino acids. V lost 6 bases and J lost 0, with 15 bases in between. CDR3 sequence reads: CASRQQGVSSYNEQFF. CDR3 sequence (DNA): TGTGCCAGCAGGCAACAGGGAGTTAGCTCCTACAATGAGCAGTTCTTC. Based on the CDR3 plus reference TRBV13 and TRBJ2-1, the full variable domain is AAGVIQSPRHLIKEKRETATLKCYPIPRHDTVYWYQQGPGQDPQFLISFYEKMQSDKGSIPDRFSAQQFSDYHSELNMSSLELGDSALYFCASRQQGVSSYNEQFFGPGTRLTVL.

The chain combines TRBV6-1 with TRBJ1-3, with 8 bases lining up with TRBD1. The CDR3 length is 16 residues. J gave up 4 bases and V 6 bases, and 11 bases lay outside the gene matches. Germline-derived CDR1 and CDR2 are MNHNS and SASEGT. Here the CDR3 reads CASRAHRTGGGNTIYF. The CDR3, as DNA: TGTGCCAGCAGAGCCCACCGAACAGGGGGGGGAAACACCATATATTTT.

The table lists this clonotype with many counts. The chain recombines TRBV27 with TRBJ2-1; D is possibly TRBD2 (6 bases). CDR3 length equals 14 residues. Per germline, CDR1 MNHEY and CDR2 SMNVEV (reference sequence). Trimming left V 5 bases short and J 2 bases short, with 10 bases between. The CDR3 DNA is TGTGCCAGCAGTACCGCGGGACCCTACAATGAGCAGTTCTTC. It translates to CASSTAGPYNEQFF.

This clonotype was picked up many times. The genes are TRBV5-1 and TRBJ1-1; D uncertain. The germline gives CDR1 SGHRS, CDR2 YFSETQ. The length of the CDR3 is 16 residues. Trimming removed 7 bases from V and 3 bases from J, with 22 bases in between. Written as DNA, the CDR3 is TGCGCCAGCCCCCTGAGAATCCCGGAGTGGGACACTGAAGCTTTCTTT. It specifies CASPLRIPEWDTEAFF.